These 20 T cell receptor beta chains were sequenced from one sample in a study of T cells in Graves' hyperthyroidism and ophthalmopathy. TCR beta CDR3 regions were amplified from RNA transcripts. Primed by the HTBI set, a first-round RT-PCR was run on the TCR CDR3. TCRdb ran MiXCR on the multiplex PCR reads and lists one entry per CDR3 protein. The table includes about 360,000 distinct CDR3 sequences, roughly 13% detected once. Sequencing was performed on blood. Every receptor here comes from a woman between 18 and 30 years old with Graves' hyperthyroidism.

This clonotype was recorded at least ten times. V gene TRBV2 combines with J gene TRBJ2-1, with 8 positions matching TRBD1. From germline, CDR1 is SNHLY and CDR2 FYNNEI. Trimming removed 6 bases from V and 1 base from J; junction bases left unmatched: 2. CDR3 length: 14 residues. CDR3 in DNA: TGTGCCAGCAGGGGGGACAGGTCCTACAATGAGCAGTTCTTC. Residues: CASRGDRSYNEQFF.

The chain uses TRBV11-3 and TRBJ2-5, with TRBD1 identical over 7 bases. Germline V gene data show CDR1 as SGHNT and CDR2 as YENEEA. The CDR3 is 15 residues long. Trimming took 5 bases from V and 1 from J; bases not matched to a gene: 7. CDR3 protein: CASSLGQDLQETQYF. As DNA, the CDR3 is TGTGCCAGCAGCCTCGGACAGGACCTCCAAGAGACCCAGTACTTC.

V is TRBV2 and J is TRBJ1-3; 7 nucleotides line up with TRBD1. Germline V CDR1 and CDR2: SNHLY, FYNNEI. V gave up 7 bases and J gave up 8 bases; unmatched junction bases: 8. This CDR3 is built from 13 residues. This CDR3 reads CASNSPGGYTIYF. In DNA form, the CDR3 reads TGTGCCAGCAATTCTCCAGGGGGTTACACCATATATTTT.

The sample holds a few counts of this clonotype. The chain recombines TRBV5-1 with TRBJ2-4, with 13 bases aligning to TRBD2. CDR3 length equals 15 residues. Looked up from germline, CDR1 is SGHRS and CDR2 is YFSETQ. J gave up 8 bases and V 1 base, and 3 bases lay outside the gene matches. CDR3 loop: CASSLTSGGVDIQYF. The CDR3 coding sequence is TGCGCCAGCAGCTTGACTAGCGGGGGGGTAGACATTCAGTACTTC.

This clonotype appeared many times. The V and J genes are TRBV29-1 and TRBJ1-4; possibly TRBD1 for D (6 bases). V was clipped by 4 bases and J by 4 bases, with 19 bases between them. The CDR3 sequence is 16 residues long. The germline V gene has CDR1 SQVTM and CDR2 ANQGSEA. The CDR3 DNA is TGCAGCGTTGCACTCCCACAGGGCGGACTTAATGAAAAACTGTTTTTT. Translating it yields CSVALPQGGLNEKLFF.

This clonotype showed up many times. The J gene is TRBJ2-1, the V gene TRBV6-2 or TRBV6-3, with a tentative D call TRBD2 (5 bases). The CDR3 contains 16 residues. Trimming cost V 6 bases and J 0 bases, with 15 bases left between them. Germline CDR1 and CDR2: MNHEY and SVGEGT. The CDR3 DNA reads as TGTGCCAGCAGATCGTCCCTCGGGAACTCCTACAATGAGCAGTTCTTC. Translating it yields CASRSSLGNSYNEQFF.

This clonotype occurred many times. The chain is built from TRBV20-1 and TRBJ1-4, with a weak D call TRBD1 (5 bases). CDR1 is DFQATT and CDR2 is SNEGSKA in the germline V gene (reference sequence). The V and J ends lost 6 bases and 4 bases respectively, with 12 bases between them. CDR3 length: 13 residues. CDR3 amino acids: CSAPRQINEKLFF. The DNA of the CDR3 is TGCAGTGCGCCGAGACAGATTAATGAAAAACTGTTTTTT.

The V and J genes are TRBV7-2 and TRBJ2-5, with D possibly matching TRBD1 (7 bases). This CDR3 comprises 14 residues. The germline V and J ends were trimmed by 6 bases and 5 bases, with 16 bases remaining between them. Looked up from germline, CDR1 is SGHTA and CDR2 is FQGNSA. This CDR3 is CASSPQGGRETQYF. CDR3 sequence (DNA): TGTGCCAGCAGTCCCCAGGGGGGTCGGGAGACCCAGTACTTC. Together with reference TRBV7-2 and TRBJ2-5, the CDR3 gives the full variable domain: GAGVSQSPSNKVTEKGKDVELRCDPISGHTALYWYRQSLGQGLEFLIYFQGNSAPDKSGLPSDRFSAERTGGSVSTLTIQRTQQEDSAVYLCASSPQGGRETQYFGPGTRLLVL.

This clonotype occurred a few times. The V gene is TRBV20-1, the J gene TRBJ2-3, with 10 bases fitting TRBD2. This CDR3 is built from 16 residues. Germline CDR1 DFQATT, CDR2 SNEGSKA (reference sequence). With V trimmed by 7 bases and J by 0 bases, 10 bases remained unmatched. CDR3 protein: CSDMGKLAGSTDTQYF. The CDR3 region has the DNA TGCAGTGATATGGGGAAACTAGCGGGAAGCACAGATACGCAGTATTTT.

This clonotype was seen more than once but under ten times. This chain's CDR3 is CASSGGPNTEAFF. CDR3 nucleotides: TGTGCCAGCTCGGGCGGCCCGAACACTGAAGCTTTCTTT. V and J are TRBV7-3 and TRBJ1-1; D unresolved. V was shortened by 8 bases and J by 1 base, with 11 bases between the two germline ends. This CDR3 has 13 residues. Germline CDR1 and CDR2: SGHTA and FQGTGA. The full variable domain, in which reference TRBV7-3 and TRBJ1-1 provide the parts outside the CDR3, is GAGVSQTPSNKVTEKGKYVELRCDPISGHTALYWYRQSLGQGPEFLIYFQGTGAADDSGLPNDRFFAVRPEGSVSTLKIQRTERGDSAVYLCASSGGPNTEAFFGQGTRLTVV.

This clonotype was observed many times. This chain uses TRBV28 with TRBJ2-7, with D hard to call. The CDR3 has 15 amino acids. Germline CDR1 and CDR2: MDHEN and SYDVKM. V was pared by 5 bases and J by 2 bases, with 16 bases between. CDR3 region: CASSPPSAGTYEQYF. DNA for the CDR3: TGTGCCAGCAGTCCCCCGAGCGCAGGTACCTACGAGCAGTACTTC.

This clonotype turned up a few times. The chain is built from TRBV27 and TRBJ2-3; tentatively, D is TRBD1 (6 bases). The V end was cut by 5 bases, the J end by 0 bases, with 15 bases between. The CDR3 is made up of 16 amino acids. Germline values: CDR1 MNHEY, CDR2 SMNVEV (reference sequence). This CDR3 is CASSRGTLTSTDTQYF. In nucleotides, the CDR3 is TGTGCCAGCAGTCGAGGGACATTGACTAGCACAGATACGCAGTATTTT.

This clonotype was detected a few times. The genes are TRBV5-1 and TRBJ1-4; 7 nucleotides line up with TRBD1. J gave up 5 bases and V 4 bases, and 8 bases lay outside the gene matches. Per germline, CDR1 SGHRS and CDR2 YFSETQ. The CDR3 runs 15 residues. For the CDR3, the DNA is TGCGCCAGCAGCCTACTTGGGACAGTAAATGAAAAACTGTTTTTT. Translated: CASSLLGTVNEKLFF.

This clonotype was counted many times. This rearrangement joins TRBV2 to TRBJ2-1; 7 bases are a match to TRBD2. The CDR3 totals 13 residues. Germline CDR1 reads SNHLY; CDR2 reads FYNNEI. After removal of 10 bases from V and 7 bases from J, the junction contained 10 bases not matched to a gene. This CDR3 is CAMLAEDSNEQFF. The CDR3 DNA reads as TGTGCCATGCTAGCGGAGGATAGTAATGAGCAGTTCTTC. The whole variable domain, remainder taken from reference TRBV2 and TRBJ2-1, is EPEVTQTPSHQVTQMGQEVILRCVPISNHLYFYWYRQILGQKVEFLVSFYNNEISEKSEIFDDQFSVERPDGSNFTLKIRSTKLEDSAMYFCAMLAEDSNEQFFGPGTRLTVL.

This clonotype turned up a few times. The rearrangement uses TRBV29-1 and TRBJ2-5; D unclear. This CDR3 spans 13 amino acids. Germline V lookup: CDR1 SQVTM, CDR2 ANQGSEA. Trimming shortened V by 5 bases and J by 5 bases, and 15 bases separated the two germline ends. CDR3 nucleotides: TGCAGCGTTTCGGAGCTGGGCCTGGAGACCCAGTACTTC. Translated, it gives CSVSELGLETQYF.

This clonotype appeared many times. This chain connects TRBV5-6 to TRBJ1-1, with 9 bases fitting TRBD1. Germline CDR1 SGHDT, CDR2 YYEEEE. There are 15 residues in the CDR3. J lost 5 bases, V lost 2 bases, and 7 bases had no gene match. CDR3 amino acids: CASSFIQGAGTEAFF. The DNA for the CDR3 is TGTGCCAGCAGCTTCATACAGGGGGCTGGTACTGAAGCTTTCTTT.

This clonotype was counted many times. V and J are TRBV13 and TRBJ2-3, with 9 bases aligning to TRBD2. CDR3 length: 14 amino acids. Per germline, CDR1 PRHDT and CDR2 FYEKMQ (reference sequence). Trimming removed 4 bases from V and 8 bases from J; junction bases left unmatched: 7. The CDR3 is CASSSGLAKGTQYF. CDR3 sequence (DNA): TGTGCCAGCAGCTCGGGACTAGCTAAGGGTACGCAGTATTTT.

This clonotype was detected many times. The CDR3 sequence: CASSLEGTGTRETQYF. CDR3 in DNA: TGTGCCAGCAGCCTAGAAGGGACAGGGACCCGAGAGACCCAGTACTTC. The V call is TRBV11-1, the J call TRBJ2-5, with 9 bases that match TRBD1. The V segment lost 5 bases and the J segment 4 bases; nucleotides outside the gene matches: 11. This CDR3 region has 16 residues. Germline lookup yields CDR1 SGHAT and CDR2 FQDESV (reference sequence).

This clonotype was seen at least ten times. V gene TRBV5-6 combines with J gene TRBJ1-6; D unclear. This CDR3 comprises 14 residues. V was shortened by 1 base and J by 12 bases, with 14 bases between the two germline ends. CDR1 SGHDT and CDR2 YYEEEE come from the germline V gene. CDR3 residues: CASSLSGSLRPLHF. CDR3 sequence (DNA): TGTGCCAGCAGCTTGTCGGGGTCCCTACGACCCCTCCACTTT.

This clonotype was recorded many times. The V call is TRBV7-9, the J call TRBJ2-5; 9 bases fit TRBD2. Germline CDR1 and CDR2: SEHNR and FQNEAQ (reference sequence). This CDR3 has 15 residues. Germline trimming cut 1 base from V and 5 bases from J; bases unmatched to any gene: 5. The CDR3 bases are TGTGCCAGCAGCTTAGTGGCTAGCGGGGTCGAGACCCAGTACTTC. This gives the protein CASSLVASGVETQYF. Using reference TRBV7-9 and TRBJ2-5 for the parts outside the CDR3, the full variable domain is DTGVSQNPRHKITKRGQNVTFRCDPISEHNRLYWYRQTLGQGPEFLTYFQNEAQLEKSRLLSDRFSAERPKGSFSTLEIQRTEQGDSAMYLCASSLVASGVETQYFGPGTRLLVL.